This TCR beta chain comes out of a study of T cell repertoires in cytomegalovirus infection. Study-wide context: Newly reported HLA-C-restricted and thoroughly characterized HLA-B-restricted CMV epitopes were employed. Public TCR beta signatures marked donors with CMV infection and the matching HLA.

This clonotype was counted between two and nine times. As yet, its antigen is unknown. TCRdb used MiXCR to reprocess the reads, holding one entry per CDR3 protein. Among more than 250,000 distinct CDR3 sequences, roughly 25% were seen once, and the ten largest hold about an eighth. CDR1 and CDR2 (germline): MGHRA, YSYEKL. The CDR3 is made up of 16 amino acids. J was trimmed by 3 bases and V by 5 bases; bases with no gene match: 8. The specimen comprised cultured PBMCs, sampled from culture after CMV antigen stimulation. This TCR derives from a human donor in good health (CMV status not recorded). Some clones in this sample may be carry-over from other donors' samples. This chain joins TRBV4-1 and TRBJ2-5; 11 nucleotides line up with TRBD2. The CDR3 reads CASSKGTSGHKETQYF. CDR3 DNA: TGCGCCAGCAGCAAAGGGACTAGCGGACATAAAGAGACCCAGTACTTC.